What follows are 21 T cell receptor beta chains derived from one specimen sequenced in a study of identical twins. Each CDR3 protein gets one entry after TCRdb re-called the 5' RACE reads with MiXCR. This table has about 530,000 distinct CDR3 sequences, 13% to 15% appearing once. The same data also went into a second study, on yellow fever vaccine responses in identical twins.

Input material: CD4+ T cells sorted from blood. The source is a woman under 30 in good health.

This chain connects TRBV2 to TRBJ2-7; 9 nucleotides match TRBD1. This CDR3 contains 15 residues. Germline V gene lookup returns CDR1 SNHLY and CDR2 FYNNEI. V trimming: 5 bases; J trimming: 7 bases; junction bases outside the gene matches: 12. The CDR3 loop is CASSSEGQGIYEQYF. For the CDR3, the DNA is TGTGCCAGCAGTTCCGAGGGACAGGGCATCTATGAGCAGTACTTC. Full variable domain (missing parts from reference TRBV2 and TRBJ2-7): EPEVTQTPSHQVTQMGQEVILRCVPISNHLYFYWYRQILGQKVEFLVSFYNNEISEKSEIFDDQFSVERPDGSNFTLKIRSTKLEDSAMYFCASSSEGQGIYEQYFGPGTRLTVT.

The chain carries TRBV12-3 or TRBV12-4 and TRBJ2-1, with 9 positions matching TRBD2. The V segment lost 6 bases and the J segment 9 bases; nucleotides outside the gene matches: 12. The CDR3 is made up of 15 amino acids. The CDR3 is CASSVAGVVGIEQFF. The DNA for the CDR3 is TGTGCCAGCAGCGTAGCGGGAGTTGTAGGGATTGAGCAGTTCTTC.

The CDR3 loop is CASSLRQGGYNEQFF. In DNA form, the CDR3 reads TGCGCCAGCAGCCTTAGACAGGGTGGCTACAATGAGCAGTTCTTC. This sequence joins TRBV5-1 and TRBJ2-1; 7 nucleotides match TRBD1. The CDR3 consists of 15 residues. Per the germline V gene, CDR1 is SGHRS and CDR2 is YFSETQ. The trim removed 4 bases at V and 3 bases at J, leaving 7 bases unmatched.

At least ten counts were recorded for this clonotype. The chain combines TRBV7-9 with TRBJ1-2; perhaps TRBD1 as D (6 bases). The ends were cut back, 6 bases at V and 4 bases at J, with 15 bases in the middle. Looked up from germline, CDR1 is SEHNR and CDR2 is FQNEAQ (reference sequence). This CDR3 has 14 residues. The CDR3 DNA is TGTGCCAGCAGTATCTCGGGGGGCCCCTATGGCTACACCTTC. Translation gives CASSISGGPYGYTF.

This clonotype was counted a few times. V usage is TRBV27 and J usage is TRBJ2-1, with 7 bases identical to TRBD1. Germline V lookup: CDR1 MNHEY, CDR2 SMNVEV (reference sequence). V lost 4 bases to trimming and J lost 7 bases; unmatched junction nucleotides: 16. CDR3 length: 17 residues. The CDR3 bases are TGTGCCAGCAGTTCCCATCCACTGGGACAGCAATTTAATGAGCAGTTCTTC. It is translated as CASSSHPLGQQFNEQFF.

The genes are TRBV2 and TRBJ2-5; the D is unclear. V lost 7 bases, J lost 1 base, and 10 bases lay in between. Germline CDR1 SNHLY, CDR2 FYNNEI. The CDR3 runs to 13 residues. CDR3 bases: TGTGCCAGCATTAGGTGGGCCCAAGAGACCCAGTACTTC. The encoded protein is CASIRWAQETQYF.

The rearrangement links TRBV6-1 to TRBJ1-1, with 7 positions matching TRBD1. Germline lookup yields CDR1 MNHNS and CDR2 SASEGT. Trimming removed 5 bases from V and 6 bases from J; junction bases left unmatched: 9. The CDR3 contains 14 residues. CDR3 amino acids: CASSPGTVRPEAFF. CDR3 nucleotide sequence: TGTGCCAGCAGTCCCGGGACAGTTCGTCCTGAAGCTTTCTTT.

This chain uses TRBV6-1 with TRBJ1-1; D not certain. Germline V gene sequence: CDR1 MNHNS, CDR2 SASEGT. The CDR3 runs to 12 residues. Trimming left V 0 bases short and J 11 bases short, with 10 bases between. The CDR3 spells CASSEARAGAFF. As DNA, the CDR3 is TGTGCCAGCAGTGAAGCGCGGGCGGGGGCTTTCTTT.

This clonotype was observed a few times. The chain uses TRBV20-1 and TRBJ2-1; TRBD2 aligns across 11 bases. The CDR3 loop spans 20 amino acids. V was pared by 0 bases and J by 2 bases, with 15 bases of the junction left unmatched. Looked up from germline, CDR1 is DFQATT and CDR2 is SNEGSKA (reference sequence). The CDR3 nucleotides read TGCAGTGCTAGAGACCCGCGGGCTAGCGGGAGGCAAGGAACCTACAATGAGCAGTTCTTC. Translating it yields CSARDPRASGRQGTYNEQFF.

The V and J genes are TRBV10-3 and TRBJ1-4, with a tentative D call TRBD1 (5 bases). CDR1 and CDR2 (germline): ENHRY, SYGVKD. V gave up 11 bases and J gave up 0 bases, with 13 bases separating them. The CDR3 is 14 residues long. CDR3 amino acids: CASRDGATNEKLFF. CDR3 in DNA: TGTGCCTCGCGGGACGGAGCAACTAATGAAAAACTGTTTTTT.

The chain links TRBV20-1 to TRBJ2-5; maybe TRBD2 (5 bases). Germline-derived CDR1 and CDR2 are DFQATT and SNEGSKA (reference sequence). The CDR3 is 13 residues long. Between the trimmed V and J ends, which lost 6 bases and 5 bases, there was a span of 16 bases. CDR3 protein: CSANRPGGETQYF. The CDR3 DNA is TGCAGTGCCAACCGCCCAGGCGGGGAGACCCAGTACTTC.

The chain links TRBV6-4 to TRBJ2-1; no clear D gene. V lost 4 bases and J lost 6, with 10 bases in between. The germline gives CDR1 MRHNA, CDR2 SNTAGT. The CDR3 consists of 13 residues. The CDR3 DNA follows: TGTGCCAGCAGTGTAGGATGGGGCAATGAGCAGTTCTTC. It is translated as CASSVGWGNEQFF.

The V call is TRBV15, the J call TRBJ2-3, with 10 bases aligning to TRBD2. V shed 7 bases and J 6 bases; nucleotides not matched to a gene: 7. CDR1 LNHNV and CDR2 YYDKDF come from the germline V gene (reference sequence). CDR3 length: 14 amino acids. This CDR3 is CATKSGGAADTQYF. In nucleotides, the CDR3 is TGTGCCACCAAAAGCGGGGGGGCCGCCGATACGCAGTATTTT.

The rearrangement uses TRBV3-1 and TRBJ2-4; D is undetermined. V dropped 5 bases and J dropped 11 bases, with 16 bases sitting between them. The CDR3 has 13 residues. CDR1 LGHDT and CDR2 YNNKEL come from the germline V gene (reference sequence). As DNA, the CDR3 is TGTGCCAGCAGCTTCCCCGGTCTTGGGGTTCAGTACTTC. This encodes CASSFPGLGVQYF. The variable domain in full, with the rest retrieved from reference TRBV3-1 and TRBJ2-4, is DTAVSQTPKYLVTQMGNDKSIKCEQNLGHDTMYWYKQDSKKFLKIMFSYNNKELIINETVPNRFSPKSPDKAHLNLHINSLELGDSAVYFCASSFPGLGVQYFGAGTRLSVL.

Here the CDR3 DNA reads TGTGCCAGCAGACATTCTAGCACAGATACGCAGTATTTT. This encodes CASRHSSTDTQYF. The chain uses TRBV12-3 or TRBV12-4 and TRBJ2-3; D call uncertain. V was shortened by 6 bases and J by 0 bases, with 7 bases between the two germline ends. The length of the CDR3 is 13 residues.

This clonotype was counted at least ten times. The V and J genes are TRBV28 and TRBJ2-1; possible D gene TRBD2, 7 bases. V was shortened by 6 bases and J by 0 bases, with 18 bases between the two germline ends. Germline CDR1 MDHEN, CDR2 SYDVKM. The CDR3 is 17 residues long. The CDR3 region is CASRPGGPLSSYNEQFF. The CDR3 bases are TGTGCCAGCAGACCGGGGGGCCCACTCAGCTCCTACAATGAGCAGTTCTTC.

The chain is built from TRBV19 and TRBJ2-7; D possibly corresponds to TRBD1 (6 bases). The V end lost 1 base, the J end lost 3 bases, and 16 bases lay between the germline ends. Germline V CDR1 and CDR2: LNHDA, SQIVND (reference sequence). The CDR3 loop spans 16 amino acids. This chain's CDR3 is CASSIVQGGGRYEQYF. In DNA, the CDR3 is TGTGCCAGTAGTATAGTCCAAGGTGGGGGCCGCTACGAGCAGTACTTC.

In this sample, this clonotype turned up a few times. This rearrangement joins TRBV19 to TRBJ2-5; possibly TRBD2 for D (5 bases). Trimming pared 5 bases from V and 2 bases from J, leaving 12 bases between. CDR3 length equals 14 residues. From germline, CDR1 is LNHDA and CDR2 SQIVND (reference sequence). This CDR3 is CASSPRATQETQYF. The CDR3 DNA reads TGTGCCAGTAGTCCGCGGGCTACTCAAGAGACCCAGTACTTC. The full variable domain, in which reference TRBV19 and TRBJ2-5 provide the parts outside the CDR3, is DGGITQSPKYLFRKEGQNVTLSCEQNLNHDAMYWYRQDPGQGLRLIYYSQIVNDFQKGDIAEGYSVSREKKESFPLTVTSAQKNPTAFYLCASSPRATQETQYFGPGTRLLVL.

This clonotype has only a few counts. The rearrangement uses TRBV7-9 and TRBJ2-1; no definite D call. Germline-derived CDR1 and CDR2 are SEHNR and FQNEAQ (reference sequence). Trimming cost V 1 base and J 8 bases, with 9 bases left between them. The CDR3 covers 13 residues. The CDR3 nucleotides are TGTGCCAGCAGCTTAGGGGGTATCGATGAGCAGTTCTTC. It yields the protein CASSLGGIDEQFF.

This clonotype was observed a few times. J is TRBJ2-7 and V is TRBV3-1; 11 bases agree with TRBD2. Trimming removed 5 bases from V and 3 bases from J; junction bases left unmatched: 6. The CDR3 consists of 15 residues. The germline V gene has CDR1 LGHDT and CDR2 YNNKEL (reference sequence). CDR3 coding DNA: TGTGCCAGCAGCGCTACTAGCGGGAGTAACTACGAGCAGTACTTC. Protein sequence: CASSATSGSNYEQYF.

In its sample, this clonotype was seen a few times. J is TRBJ2-3 and V is TRBV12-3 or TRBV12-4, with D possibly being TRBD1 or TRBD2 (5 bases each). With 6 bases removed from V and 4 bases from J, the gap between germline ends came to 20 bases. The CDR3 is 16 amino acids. CDR3 nucleotides: TGTGCCAGCAGCCTTTCGGGACGCCTCTTTGCAGATACGCAGTATTTT. Its protein is CASSLSGRLFADTQYF.